This T cell receptor (beta chain) was retrieved from a study of T cell repertoires in cytomegalovirus infection. At the level of the study: CMV infection together with matching HLA type was indicated by public TCR beta signatures. Regarding the study as a whole: In two of eight donors, the top clonotype was HLA-C-restricted CMV-specific.

A remark on this clonotype: Its antigen is unidentified.

TCRdb used MiXCR to reprocess the reads, holding one entry per CDR3 protein. The sample carries approximately 250,000 distinct CDR3 sequences, 9.1% recorded once. There are 16 residues in the CDR3. CDR1 and CDR2 (germline): LNHDA, SQIVND (reference sequence). The V gene end was trimmed by 3 bases and the J gene end by 3 bases; junction bases not matched to a gene: 6. Specimen: PBMCs. This chain uses TRBV19 with TRBJ1-5; 9 bases are shared with TRBD1. The receptor's source is a human donor in good health (CMV status not recorded). Some clones in this sample may be carry-over from other donors' samples. The CDR3 DNA follows: TGTGCCAGTAGTATTCTGGGACAGGGATCCAATCAGCCCCAGCATTTT. This codes for CASSILGQGSNQPQHF.